This T cell receptor (beta chain) was documented in a study of shared clonotypes between healthy human individuals. About the research overall: CD4 naive cells filled three plates per donor, CD4 memory three, CD8 naive two and CD8 memory one.

Division of CD4+ cells produced a CD45RA+ naive subset and a CD45RA-negative memory subset. With regard to this clone: The antigen remains unidentified. Other DNA sequences of this sample code for an identical CDR3.

This CDR3 has 14 residues. Germline CDR1 SGHKS, CDR2 YYEKEE (reference sequence). V was cut by 0 bases and J by 1 base, with 8 bases left in between. Running of the assay took place at deep level. The protocol was immunoSEQ multiplex PCR, while the TCRdb copy is restricted to in-frame clones and leaves out a portion. The sample carries about 2.5 million clones, 85% to 95% recorded once. Study conclusions and caveats: A reduction in generation probabilities was seen for non-shared clonotypes relative to those shared by all four donors.

The sample taken for sequencing was naive CD4+ T cells from PBMCs. The subset is: CD45RA+ positively selected. This rearrangement joins TRBV5-5 to TRBJ2-7, with no clear D. The TCR sequence derives from a man between 18 and 35 years old in good health. Some clones in this sample may be carry-over from other donors' samples. The CDR3 region is CASSLASRSYEQYF. The CDR3 DNA follows: TGTGCCAGCAGCTTGGCATCGAGGTCCTACGAGCAGTACTTC. The complete variable domain, with remaining parts taken from reference TRBV5-5 and TRBJ2-7, reads DAGVTQSPTHLIKTRGQQVTLRCSPISGHKSVSWYQQVLGQGPQFIFQYYEKEERGRGNFPDRFSARQFPNYSSELNVNALLLGDSALYLCASSLASRSYEQYFGPGTRLTVT.